This T cell receptor beta chain was observed in a study of blood T cell repertoires in COVID-19. Study overall: The United States, Italy and Spain were the sources of the acute and convalescent COVID-19 samples.

Comment on this clone: In the same sample, other DNA sequences code for this CDR3.

The protocol was immunoSEQ multiplex PCR, while the TCRdb copy is restricted to in-frame clones and leaves out a portion. The table includes around 240,000 clones, about 79% detected once. This sequence was found in a woman aged 40 to 50 who had recovered from COVID-19. Source material: peripheral blood.

The CDR3 spells CASSLGTGGSPLHF. For the CDR3, the DNA is TGTGCCAGCAGCCTCGGGACAGGGGGTTCACCCCTCCACTTT. The chain carries TRBV28 and TRBJ1-6; TRBD1 matches 11 bases. This CDR3 is 14 amino acids long. Germline V gene sequence: CDR1 MDHEN, CDR2 SYDVKM. V lost 6 bases and J lost 9; bases outside the gene matches: 4.